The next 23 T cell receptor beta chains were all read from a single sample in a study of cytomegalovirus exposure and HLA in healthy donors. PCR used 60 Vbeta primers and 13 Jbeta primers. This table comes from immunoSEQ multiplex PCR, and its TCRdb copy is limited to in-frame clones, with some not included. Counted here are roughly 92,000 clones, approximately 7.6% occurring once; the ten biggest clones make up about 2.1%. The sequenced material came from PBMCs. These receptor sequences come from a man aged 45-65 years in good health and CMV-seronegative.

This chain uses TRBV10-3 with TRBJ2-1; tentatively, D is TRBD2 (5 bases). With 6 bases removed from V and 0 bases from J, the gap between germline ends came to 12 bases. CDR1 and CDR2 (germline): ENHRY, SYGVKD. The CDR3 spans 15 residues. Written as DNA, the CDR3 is TGTGCCATCAGCGCCGACGGGAACTCCTACAATGAGCAGTTCTTC. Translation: CAISADGNSYNEQFF.

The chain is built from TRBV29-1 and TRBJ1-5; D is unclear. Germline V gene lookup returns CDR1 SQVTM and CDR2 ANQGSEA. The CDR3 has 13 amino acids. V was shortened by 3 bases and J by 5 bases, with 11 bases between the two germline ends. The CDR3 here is CSVEDGPHQPQHF. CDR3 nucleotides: TGCAGCGTTGAGGATGGGCCGCATCAGCCCCAGCATTTT.

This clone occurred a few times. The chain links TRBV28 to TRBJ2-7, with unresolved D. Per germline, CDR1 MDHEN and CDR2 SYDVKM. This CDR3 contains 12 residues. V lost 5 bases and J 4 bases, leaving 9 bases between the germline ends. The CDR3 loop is CASSPAEYEQYF. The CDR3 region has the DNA TGTGCCAGCAGTCCCGCGGAGTACGAGCAGTACTTC. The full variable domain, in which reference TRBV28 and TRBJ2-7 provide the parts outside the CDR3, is DVKVTQSSRYLVKRTGEKVFLECVQDMDHENMFWYRQDPGLGLRLIYFSYDVKMKEKGDIPEGYSVSREKKERFSLILESASTNQTSMYLCASSPAEYEQYFGPGTRLTVT.

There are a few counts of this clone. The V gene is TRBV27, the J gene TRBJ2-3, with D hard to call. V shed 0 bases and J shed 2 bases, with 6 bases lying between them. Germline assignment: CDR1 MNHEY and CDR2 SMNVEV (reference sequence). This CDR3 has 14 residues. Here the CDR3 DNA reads TGTGCCAGCAGTTTATCCAGTATCACAGATACGCAGTATTTT. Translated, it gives CASSLSSITDTQYF.

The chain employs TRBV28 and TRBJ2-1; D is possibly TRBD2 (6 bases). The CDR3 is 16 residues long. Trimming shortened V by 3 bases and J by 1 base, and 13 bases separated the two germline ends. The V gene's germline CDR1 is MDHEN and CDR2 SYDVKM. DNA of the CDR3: TGTGCCAGCAGTTTGGGGGGTGGGGGTTCCTACAATGAGCAGTTCTTC. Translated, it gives CASSLGGGGSYNEQFF.

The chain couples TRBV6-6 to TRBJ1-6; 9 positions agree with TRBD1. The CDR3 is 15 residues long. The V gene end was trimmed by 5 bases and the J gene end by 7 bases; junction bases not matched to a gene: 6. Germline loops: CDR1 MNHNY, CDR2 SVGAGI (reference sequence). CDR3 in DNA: TGTGCCAGCAGTCCGAGGACAGGGGCAAATTCACCCCTCCACTTT. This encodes CASSPRTGANSPLHF.

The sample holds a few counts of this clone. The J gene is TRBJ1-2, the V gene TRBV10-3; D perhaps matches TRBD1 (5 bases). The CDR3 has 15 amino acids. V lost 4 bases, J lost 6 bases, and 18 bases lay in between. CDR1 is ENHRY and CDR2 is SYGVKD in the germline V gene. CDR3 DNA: TGTGCCATCAGTGGAGTCGGGGGGGTCCGGGATGGCTACACCTTC. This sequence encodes CAISGVGGVRDGYTF.

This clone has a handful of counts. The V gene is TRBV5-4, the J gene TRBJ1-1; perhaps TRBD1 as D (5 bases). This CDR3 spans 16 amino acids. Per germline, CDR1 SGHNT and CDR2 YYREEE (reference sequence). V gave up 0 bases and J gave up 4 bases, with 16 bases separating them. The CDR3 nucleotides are TGTGCCAGCAGCTTGGCCCCCGGACGGGGGACCACTGAAGCTTTCTTT. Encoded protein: CASSLAPGRGTTEAFF.

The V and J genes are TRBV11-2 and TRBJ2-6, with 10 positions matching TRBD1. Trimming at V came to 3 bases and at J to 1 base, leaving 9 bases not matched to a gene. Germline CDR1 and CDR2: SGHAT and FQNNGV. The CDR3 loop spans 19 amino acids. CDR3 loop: CASSFRRDRGLSGANVLTF. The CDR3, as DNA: TGTGCCAGCAGCTTCCGCCGGGACAGGGGATTGTCTGGGGCCAACGTCCTGACTTTC.

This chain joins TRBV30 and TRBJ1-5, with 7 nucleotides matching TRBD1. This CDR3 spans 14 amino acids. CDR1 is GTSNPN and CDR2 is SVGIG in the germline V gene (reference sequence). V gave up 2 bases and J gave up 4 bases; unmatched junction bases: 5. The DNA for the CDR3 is TGTGCCTGGAGTCCCGGGACAGTTAATCAGCCCCAGCATTTT. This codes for CAWSPGTVNQPQHF.

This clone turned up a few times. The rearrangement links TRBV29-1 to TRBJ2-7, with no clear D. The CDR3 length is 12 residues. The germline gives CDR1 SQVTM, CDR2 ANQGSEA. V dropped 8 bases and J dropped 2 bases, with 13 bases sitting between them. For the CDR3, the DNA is TGCAGCTTCCGAGTTCCCCCCTACGAGCAGTACTTC. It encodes CSFRVPPYEQYF.

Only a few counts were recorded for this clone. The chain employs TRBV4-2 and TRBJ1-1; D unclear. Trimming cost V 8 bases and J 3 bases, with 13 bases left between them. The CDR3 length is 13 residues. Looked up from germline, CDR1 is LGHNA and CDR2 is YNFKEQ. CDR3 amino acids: CASSAQRDTEAFF. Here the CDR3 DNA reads TGTGCCAGCTCGGCCCAACGGGACACTGAAGCTTTCTTT.

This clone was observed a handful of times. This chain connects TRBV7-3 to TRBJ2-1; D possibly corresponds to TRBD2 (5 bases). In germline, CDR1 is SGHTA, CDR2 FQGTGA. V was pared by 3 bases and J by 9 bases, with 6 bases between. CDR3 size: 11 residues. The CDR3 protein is CASSFGGEQFF. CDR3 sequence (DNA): TGTGCCAGCAGCTTTGGAGGTGAGCAGTTCTTC.

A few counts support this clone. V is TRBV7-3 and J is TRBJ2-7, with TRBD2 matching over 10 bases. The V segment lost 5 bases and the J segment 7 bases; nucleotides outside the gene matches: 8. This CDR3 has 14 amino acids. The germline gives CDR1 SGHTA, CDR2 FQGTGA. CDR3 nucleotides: TGTGCCAGCAGCGCACTAGCGGGGCATGAAGAGCAGTACTTC. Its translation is CASSALAGHEEQYF.

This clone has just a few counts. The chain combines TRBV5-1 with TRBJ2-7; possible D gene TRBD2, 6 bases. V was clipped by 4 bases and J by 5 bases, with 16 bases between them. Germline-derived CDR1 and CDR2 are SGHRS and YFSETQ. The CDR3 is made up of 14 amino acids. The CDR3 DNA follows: TGCGCCAGCAGCGGGGGGAAAGGGGTTGACGAGCAGTACTTC. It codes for CASSGGKGVDEQYF.

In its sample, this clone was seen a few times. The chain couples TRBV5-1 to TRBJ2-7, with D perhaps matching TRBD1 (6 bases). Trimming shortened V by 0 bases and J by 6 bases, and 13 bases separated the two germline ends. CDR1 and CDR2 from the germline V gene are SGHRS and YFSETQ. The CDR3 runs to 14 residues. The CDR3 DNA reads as TGCGCCAGCAGCTTGGGACAGGTTATCTCCGAGCAGTACTTC. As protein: CASSLGQVISEQYF.

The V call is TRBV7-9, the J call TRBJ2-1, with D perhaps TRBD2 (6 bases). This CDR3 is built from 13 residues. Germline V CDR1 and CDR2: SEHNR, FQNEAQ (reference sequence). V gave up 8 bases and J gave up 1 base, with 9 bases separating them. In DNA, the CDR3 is TGTGCCAGCGATCGGGGGTCCTACAATGAGCAGTTCTTC. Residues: CASDRGSYNEQFF. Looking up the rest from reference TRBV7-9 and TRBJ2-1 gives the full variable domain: DTGVSQNPRHKITKRGQNVTFRCDPISEHNRLYWYRQTLGQGPEFLTYFQNEAQLEKSRLLSDRFSAERPKGSFSTLEIQRTEQGDSAMYLCASDRGSYNEQFFGPGTRLTVL.

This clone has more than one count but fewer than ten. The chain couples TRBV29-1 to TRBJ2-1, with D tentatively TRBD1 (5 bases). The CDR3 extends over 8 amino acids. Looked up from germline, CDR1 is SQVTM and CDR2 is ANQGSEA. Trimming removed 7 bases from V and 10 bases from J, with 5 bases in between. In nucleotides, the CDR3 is TGCAGCGGGGGCGAGCAGTTCTTC. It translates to CSGGEQFF.

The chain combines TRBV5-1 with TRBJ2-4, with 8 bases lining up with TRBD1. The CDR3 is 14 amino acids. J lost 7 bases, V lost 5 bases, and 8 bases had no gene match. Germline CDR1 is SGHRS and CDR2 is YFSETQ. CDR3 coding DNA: TGCGCCAGCAGTCCCTACACAGGGGGGAACATTCAGTACTTC. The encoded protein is CASSPYTGGNIQYF. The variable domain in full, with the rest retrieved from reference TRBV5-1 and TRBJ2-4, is KAGVTQTPRYLIKTRGQQVTLSCSPISGHRSVSWYQQTPGQGLQFLFEYFSETQRNKGNFPGRFSGRQFSNSRSEMNVSTLELGDSALYLCASSPYTGGNIQYFGAGTRLSVL.

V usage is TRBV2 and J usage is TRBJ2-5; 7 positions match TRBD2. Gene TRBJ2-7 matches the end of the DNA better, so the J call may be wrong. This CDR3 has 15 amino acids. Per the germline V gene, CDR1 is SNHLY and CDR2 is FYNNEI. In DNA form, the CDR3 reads TGTGCCAGCAGATCTGGTGGGGAGGGACCCTACGAGCAGTACTTC. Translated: CASRSGGEGPYEQYF.

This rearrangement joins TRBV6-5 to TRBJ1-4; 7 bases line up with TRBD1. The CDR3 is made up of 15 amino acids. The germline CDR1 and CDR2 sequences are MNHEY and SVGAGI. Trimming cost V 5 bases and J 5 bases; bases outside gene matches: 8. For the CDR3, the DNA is TGTGCCAGCAGTAGGTACAGGGGTCTAAATGAAAAACTGTTTTTT. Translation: CASSRYRGLNEKLFF.

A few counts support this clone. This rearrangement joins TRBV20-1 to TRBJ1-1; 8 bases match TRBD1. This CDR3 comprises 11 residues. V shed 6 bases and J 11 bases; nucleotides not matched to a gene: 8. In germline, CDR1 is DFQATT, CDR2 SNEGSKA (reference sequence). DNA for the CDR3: TGCAGTGCCTTTATCAGGGGGCACGCTTTCTTT. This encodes CSAFIRGHAFF.

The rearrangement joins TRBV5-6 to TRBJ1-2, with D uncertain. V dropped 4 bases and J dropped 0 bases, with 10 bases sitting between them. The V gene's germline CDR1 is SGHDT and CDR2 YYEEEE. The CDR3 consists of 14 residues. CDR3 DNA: TGTGCCAGCAGCCGCGACACCACTAACTATGGCTACACCTTC. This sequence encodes CASSRDTTNYGYTF.